This T cell receptor beta chain is from a study of cytomegalovirus exposure and HLA in healthy donors. Study in general: Unique TCR beta sequences numbering about 100 million came from 150 million to 200 million T cells in an earlier analysis. HLA-typed donors were the source of 82 million or so unique TCRs, which an early data release held. Study observations and caveats: The study put some 150 TCR beta chains on its list as cytomegalovirus-associated.

The PCR employed 60 Vbeta primers together with 13 Jbeta primers. Per the original methods: A later analysis counted 80 million or so unique TCR beta chains, 9.5 million to 13 million shared. Measured with immunoSEQ multiplex PCR; TCRdb has only the in-frame clones, and not every one. The D gene and trimming were derived from the DNA, and the V and J assignments and clone size from that table. The data contain around 100,000 clones, 60% to 75% of them singletons. A note on this clone: The antigen remains undetermined.

Germline V gene data show CDR1 as SGHRS and CDR2 as YFSETQ. The CDR3 extends over 13 amino acids. The trim removed 4 bases at V and 4 bases at J, leaving 3 bases unmatched. The source is a man aged 50 to 60 in good health and CMV-seronegative. The chain combines TRBV5-1 with TRBJ1-2; 8 bases map to TRBD1. Sequenced sample: PBMCs. In DNA form, the CDR3 reads TGCGCCAGCAGCCAGGGACAGGTCTATGGCTACACCTTC. Translating it yields CASSQGQVYGYTF.